This T cell receptor beta chain originates from a study of early T cells in non-severe SARS-CoV-2 infection. Study summary: Sequencing of unsorted whole blood was done on bulk RNA, leaving chains unpaired.

The V and J ends lost 6 bases and 0 bases respectively, with 16 bases between them. In germline, CDR1 is SGHRS, CDR2 YFSETQ. The CDR3 runs 15 residues. MiXCR was run by TCRdb on the 5' RACE reads, yielding one entry per CDR3 protein. The profile shows about 64,000 distinct CDR3 sequences, 10% to 12% of them singletons. This clonotype turned up a few times. Sequencing used whole blood, obtained at baseline. The gene calls are TRBV5-1 and TRBJ2-7; D perhaps matches TRBD1 (5 bases). The sequence was collected from an adult who was a healthcare worker with PCR-confirmed SARS-CoV-2 infection or an uninfected control (not recorded which). The CDR3 region has the DNA TGCGCCAGCACCCCCAAGGCAGGGATCTCCTACGAGCAGTACTTC. Its protein is CASTPKAGISYEQYF.